The 20 T cell receptor beta chains given below trace back to one sample, sequenced in a study of blood T cell repertoires in COVID-19. Sequenced by immunoSEQ multiplex PCR; TCRdb stores in-frame clones only, minus some. The profile covers around 150,000 clones, with about 79% appearing a single time and roughly 2.9% taken by the ten largest. Sequenced sample: PBMCs or T cells enriched from blood (not recorded which). The receptors come from a woman aged 50 to 65 who had recovered from COVID-19.

V gene TRBV2 combines with J gene TRBJ1-5, with D possibly being TRBD1 (6 bases). The CDR3 totals 14 residues. Trimming removed 6 bases at V and 2 bases at J, with 11 bases between. Germline CDR1 and CDR2: SNHLY and FYNNEI. The DNA of the CDR3 is TGTGCCAGCAGCCGGACAGCGGGCAATCAGCCCCAGCATTTT. It translates to CASSRTAGNQPQHF.

For the CDR3, the DNA is TGTGCCAGCAGCGTAGACACAGGGGCCACTGAAGCTTTCTTT. This gives the protein CASSVDTGATEAFF. V is TRBV9 and J is TRBJ1-1, with 7 bases that match TRBD1. The germline CDR1 and CDR2 sequences are SGDLS and YYNGEE. The CDR3 has 14 amino acids. J was trimmed by 4 bases and V by 0 bases; bases with no gene match: 3.

CDR3 in amino acids: CASSQGARIETQYF. CDR3 sequence (DNA): TGCGCCAGCAGCCAAGGGGCCCGGATAGAGACCCAGTACTTC. V usage is TRBV4-1 and J usage is TRBJ2-5; D remains unclear. Germline CDR1 is MGHRA and CDR2 is YSYEKL. This CDR3 comprises 14 residues. V was pared by 1 base and J by 4 bases, with 10 bases between.

This rearrangement joins TRBV5-4 to TRBJ2-7, with TRBD1 identical over 9 bases. Trimming took 4 bases from V and 6 from J; bases not matched to a gene: 8. Germline values: CDR1 SGHNT, CDR2 YYREEE (reference sequence). CDR3 length: 14 amino acids. CDR3 nucleotide sequence: TGTGCCAGCAGCCCGGGACAGGGAGAGTCCGAGCAGTACTTC. Its protein product is CASSPGQGESEQYF.

The chain uses TRBV25-1 and TRBJ2-1; 7 nucleotides line up with TRBD2. The CDR3 length is 15 residues. J was trimmed by 10 bases and V by 6 bases; bases with no gene match: 15. CDR1 and CDR2 (germline): MGHDK, SYGVNS. The CDR3 spells CASRSTGTMLGEQFF. Written as DNA, the CDR3 is TGTGCCAGCAGAAGCACCGGGACTATGCTTGGAGAGCAGTTCTTC.

The chain combines TRBV10-3 with TRBJ2-3; 7 positions agree with TRBD2. V was pared by 7 bases and J by 1 base, with 5 bases of the junction left unmatched. The CDR3 runs to 14 residues. Germline V lookup: CDR1 ENHRY, CDR2 SYGVKD. The CDR3 DNA sequence: TGTGCCATCACTAGTCTAGCGGGCACAGATACGCAGTATTTT. Translating gives CAITSLAGTDTQYF.

This clone was counted a few times. The chain couples TRBV12-5 to TRBJ2-1; 9 bases match TRBD2. CDR1 and CDR2 (germline): LGHNT, FRNRAP. With 1 base clipped from V and 8 bases from J, the junction kept 12 bases outside the gene matches. This CDR3 is 17 amino acids long. CDR3 sequence reads: CASGLAQTAGGLDEQFF. The CDR3 region has the DNA TGTGCTAGTGGTTTGGCTCAGACGGCGGGAGGGCTAGATGAGCAGTTCTTC.

The V and J genes are TRBV27 and TRBJ1-2, with a weak D call TRBD1 (5 bases). Trimming pared 0 bases from V and 6 bases from J, leaving 8 bases between. CDR1 is MNHEY, CDR2 SMNVEV, per germline (reference sequence). The CDR3 loop spans 13 amino acids. CDR3 sequence reads: CASSLSHRNGYTF. As DNA, the CDR3 is TGTGCCAGCAGTTTATCCCACAGGAATGGCTACACCTTC.

V is TRBV7-8 and J is TRBJ1-5; TRBD1 matches 10 bases. Per germline, CDR1 SGHVS and CDR2 FQNEAQ. V dropped 8 bases and J dropped 0; count of bases not matched to a gene: 4. The CDR3 covers 15 residues. The CDR3, as DNA: TGTGCCAGCTGCCGGGACAGGGGTAGCAATCAGCCCCAGCATTTT. Protein product: CASCRDRGSNQPQHF.

DNA of the CDR3: TGTGCCAGCAGTCCAGGGGGCGTAAGGCAGCCCCAGCATTTT. As protein: CASSPGGVRQPQHF. This chain uses TRBV28 with TRBJ1-5, with TRBD1 matching over 8 bases. V was clipped by 5 bases and J by 7 bases; unmatched bases: 7. The CDR3 is 14 amino acids. Germline CDR1 reads MDHEN; CDR2 reads SYDVKM.

V gene TRBV20-1 combines with J gene TRBJ1-3; D remains ambiguous. V was trimmed by 4 bases and J by 3 bases, leaving 4 bases between them. The CDR3 covers 11 residues. Germline values: CDR1 DFQATT, CDR2 SNEGSKA (reference sequence). The CDR3 loop reads CSANLGNTIYF. CDR3 DNA sequence: TGCAGTGCTAATCTTGGAAACACCATATATTTT.

In its sample, this clone was seen a few times. The V gene is TRBV9, the J gene TRBJ1-3; TRBD1 aligns across 7 bases. The J segment lost 2 bases and the V segment lost 3 bases, leaving 5 bases of the junction unmatched. CDR3 size: 15 residues. CDR1 and CDR2 (germline): SGDLS, YYNGEE. The CDR3 region is CASSAVTGAGNTIYF. CDR3 bases: TGTGCCAGCAGCGCCGTAACAGGGGCTGGAAACACCATATATTTT.

The chain has TRBV9 and TRBJ2-7, with 9 bases aligning to TRBD1. Looked up from germline, CDR1 is SGDLS and CDR2 is YYNGEE. Trimming at V came to 4 bases and at J to 6 bases, leaving 8 bases not matched to a gene. This CDR3 comprises 14 residues. CDR3 in amino acids: CASSPYRGRFEQYF. The CDR3 DNA sequence: TGTGCCAGCAGCCCGTACAGGGGGCGGTTCGAGCAGTACTTC.

The chain links TRBV3-1 (or the pseudogene TRBV3-2) to TRBJ2-7; the D is unclear. The CDR3 length is 13 residues. The V end was cut by 3 bases, the J end by 2 bases, with 8 bases between. Germline CDR1 LGHDT, CDR2 YNNKEL (reference sequence). CDR3 nucleotides: TGTGCCAGCAGCCACGCGGCGCCCTACGAGCAGTACTTC. It yields the protein CASSHAAPYEQYF.

This chain connects TRBV6-5 to TRBJ2-7, with no clear D. CDR3 length: 15 amino acids. Germline values: CDR1 MNHEY, CDR2 SVGAGI. V lost 3 bases to trimming and J lost 0 bases, with 12 bases between them. In nucleotides, the CDR3 is TGTGCCAGCAGTTATAGCACCACTGGCTCCTACGAGCAGTACTTC. Amino acid sequence: CASSYSTTGSYEQYF.

In this sample, this clone turned up a few times. The rearrangement uses TRBV10-3 and TRBJ2-1; D is unclear. The CDR3 has 9 residues. Trimming pared 8 bases from V and 10 bases from J, leaving 6 bases between. Germline values: CDR1 ENHRY, CDR2 SYGVKD. In DNA form, the CDR3 reads TGTGCCATCGGCCAGGAGCAGTTCTTC. Its translation: CAIGQEQFF.

The chain joins TRBV5-1 to TRBJ1-1, with a tentative D call TRBD1 (6 bases). CDR3 size: 15 residues. V lost 4 bases, J lost 0 bases, and 13 bases lay in between. Germline CDR1 is SGHRS and CDR2 is YFSETQ. CDR3 sequence: CASSPPTGLNTEAFF. As DNA, the CDR3 is TGCGCCAGCAGCCCCCCGACAGGATTGAACACTGAAGCTTTCTTT.

The chain employs TRBV29-1 and TRBJ1-1; D unresolved. The CDR3 extends over 13 amino acids. Trimming took 3 bases from V and 0 from J, leaving 8 bases between them. Germline V lookup: CDR1 SQVTM, CDR2 ANQGSEA. The DNA of the CDR3 is TGCAGCGTTGAGGGCAGAATGAACACTGAAGCTTTCTTT. Protein: CSVEGRMNTEAFF. Supplemented by reference TRBV29-1 and TRBJ1-1, the full variable domain reads SAVISQKPSRDICQRGTSLTIQCQVDSQVTMMFWYRQQPGQSLTLIATANQGSEATYESGFVIDKFPISRPNLTFSTLTVSNMSPEDSSIYLCSVEGRMNTEAFFGQGTRLTVV.

The genes are TRBV4-3 and TRBJ1-4; possibly TRBD1 for D (5 bases). CDR1 LGHNA and CDR2 YSLEER come from the germline V gene. CDR3 size: 19 residues. V was clipped by 0 bases and J by 1 base, with 18 bases between them. The CDR3 sequence is CASSQDGGMGSRTNEKLFF. DNA for the CDR3: TGCGCCAGCAGCCAAGACGGGGGTATGGGAAGTAGAACTAATGAAAAACTGTTTTTT.

V gene TRBV18 combines with J gene TRBJ1-3, with 7 positions matching TRBD1. With V trimmed by 1 base and J by 1 base, 7 bases remained unmatched. The CDR3 has 17 amino acids. Looked up from germline, CDR1 is KGHSH and CDR2 is LQKENI. The CDR3 here is CASSPLTTGLSGNTIYF. The CDR3 DNA reads TGTGCCAGCTCACCACTAACGACAGGGCTTTCTGGAAACACCATATATTTT. The full variable domain, completed using reference TRBV18 and TRBJ1-3, is NAGVMQNPRHLVRRRGQEARLRCSPMKGHSHVYWYRQLPEEGLKFMVYLQKENIIDESGMPKERFSAEFPKEGPSILRIQQVVRGDSAAYFCASSPLTTGLSGNTIYFGEGSWLTVV.